This TCR beta chain was recorded in a study of T-cell reconstitution after alpha-beta-depleted transplantation in children. Library preparation (for TCRbeta) was performed with unique molecular identifiers. One entry per CDR3 protein results from TCRdb running MiXCR on the PCR reads. The sample consists of about 610,000 distinct CDR3 sequences, about 10% of them appearing once. This receptor was taken from a human donor who donated a stem cell graft to a child with acute myeloid leukemia. The source material was PBMCs from the stem cell graft donor, sampled from the stem cell graft.

CDR3 residues: CAIAGGQSYEQYF. The CDR3 nucleotides are TGTGCCATCGCGGGAGGCCAATCCTACGAGCAGTACTTC. This chain uses TRBV7-2 with TRBJ2-7; 8 positions match TRBD2. CDR1 SGHTA and CDR2 FQGNSA come from the germline V gene. Trimming at V came to 10 bases and at J to 1 base, leaving 6 bases not matched to a gene. The CDR3 runs 13 residues.